This is a list of T cell receptor beta chains from one sample in a study of shared clonotypes between healthy human individuals. Data came from immunoSEQ multiplex PCR; TCRdb stores just in-frame clones and leaves some out. The data show about 470,000 clones, with roughly 80% seen just once and less than 15% held by the top ten. The sample taken for sequencing was PBMCs. The receptors were sampled from a woman between 35 and 50 years old in good health. Some clones in this sample may be carry-over from other donors' samples. Both conserved end residues are part of each CDR3. Fields, in order: J gene, D gene, clone size, V gene, CDR3 DNA, CDR3 protein. A D gene is named only where the DNA matches it firmly. Size tells how often a clone was seen (once, few, many) or the class of an expanded clone, and some rows leave it out.

>TRBJ2-1|NA|many|TRBV19
TGTGCCAGTAGTACCCCGGGACTTCCTAATGAGCAGTTCTTC
CASSTPGLPNEQFF
>TRBJ2-3|TRBD1|few|TRBV15
TGTGCCACCAGCAGTTCGACAGGGGGAGGCCCAGATACGCAGTATTTT
CATSSSTGGGPDTQYF
>TRBJ1-2|NA|NA|TRBV28
TGTGCCAGCAGTTTTGTCAGAGCTAACTATGGCTACACCTTC
CASSFVRANYGYTF
>TRBJ1-1|TRBD1|NA|TRBV19
TGTGCCAGTAGTATAGGCACAGGGGGCTTCACTGAAGCTTTCTTT
CASSIGTGGFTEAFF
>TRBJ2-3|NA|NA|TRBV7-2
TGTGCCAGCAGCTTAGGAGGGCAGGGCCCAGATACGCAGTATTTT
CASSLGGQGPDTQYF
>TRBJ2-2|TRBD1|few|TRBV28
TGTGCCAGCAGTTTTGGGGCGGGACAGGGTATAGACACCGGGGAGCTGTTTTTT
CASSFGAGQGIDTGELFF
>TRBJ2-3|NA|NA|TRBV7-6
TGTGCCAGCAGCCCGCGGAGTGTCACAGATACGCAGTATTTT
CASSPRSVTDTQYF
>TRBJ2-7|NA|NA|TRBV11-2
TGTGCCAGCAGCCTGCGACAGCTCTACGAGCAGTACTTC
CASSLRQLYEQYF
>TRBJ2-7|NA|NA|TRBV2
TGTGCCAGCAGTGTTAGGAACGGTGGGGCCGAGCAGTACTTC
CASSVRNGGAEQYF
>TRBJ2-1|TRBD1|once|TRBV10-3
TGTGCCATCAGGGGGACAGCAAATGAGCAGTTCTTC
CAIRGTANEQFF
>TRBJ2-2|NA|NA|TRBV28
TGTGCCAGCAGTCCCCCCGGCAGGGCCCCCGGGGAGCTGTTTTTT
CASSPPGRAPGELFF
>TRBJ2-3|NA|NA|TRBV5-1
TGCGCCAGCAGCTTGGGGCAGTGGGCAGATACGCAGTATTTT
CASSLGQWADTQYF
>TRBJ1-5|TRBD1|few|TRBV7-2
TGTGCCAGCAGCTGGACAGGGGGCGTATATGATCAGCCCCAGCATTTT
CASSWTGGVYDQPQHF
>TRBJ1-3|NA|NA|TRBV7-2
TGTGCCAGCAGCTTAGGGGTAGGCGCATCTGGAAACACCATATATTTT
CASSLGVGASGNTIYF
>TRBJ1-1|NA|NA|TRBV29-1
TGCAGCGCTGCGAGGGGATGGGGTATGAACACTGAAGCTTTCTTT
CSAARGWGMNTEAFF
>TRBJ1-5|NA|NA|TRBV28
TGTGCCAGCACTCGAGATAGCAATCAGCCCCAGCATTTT
CASTRDSNQPQHF
>TRBJ1-2|NA|once|TRBV28
TGTGCCAGCAGGGTTCGGGCAGGGGATGGCTACACCTTC
CASRVRAGDGYTF
>TRBJ1-5|TRBD1|once|TRBV9
TGTGCCAGAATCGGACAGGGGCATCAGCCCCAGCATTTT
CARIGQGHQPQHF
>TRBJ1-1|TRBD1|NA|TRBV19
TGTGCCAGTAGTACGTGGACAGGTCGTGAAGCTTTCTTT
CASSTWTGREAFF
>TRBJ2-3|NA|NA|TRBV5-1
TGCGCCAGCAGCTGGGAGTATCCAGATACGCAGTATTTT
CASSWEYPDTQYF
>TRBJ1-4|NA|NA|TRBV6-5
TGTGCCAGCAGTTACTCACGTGACAGGCTAGGCGAAAAACTGTTTTTT
CASSYSRDRLGEKLFF
>TRBJ1-2|NA|NA|TRBV27
TGTGCCAGCAGTTTAAACAGGGCGGATGGCTACACCTTC
CASSLNRADGYTF
>TRBJ2-4|NA|NA|TRBV6-5
TGTGCCAGCAGTTATCTACGGGATGGCAAAAACATTCAGTACTTC
CASSYLRDGKNIQYF
>TRBJ2-4|NA|NA|TRBV11-2
TGTGCCAGCAGCTTTGAGAGGGTGGGGAACATTCAGTACTTC
CASSFERVGNIQYF
>TRBJ1-2|TRBD1|NA|TRBV5-1
TGCGCCAGCAGCACGGACAGGGCGAACTATGGCTACACCTTC
CASSTDRANYGYTF
>TRBJ2-7|TRBD1|NA|TRBV27
TGTGCCAGCAGTTTTACAGGGGTTGGTCCCTACGAGCAGTACTTC
CASSFTGVGPYEQYF
>TRBJ1-1|NA|NA|TRBV10-3
TGTGCCATCAGTGGACAGCAGAACACTGAAGCTTTCTTT
CAISGQQNTEAFF
>TRBJ2-7|NA|NA|TRBV29-1
TGCAGCGTCGCAGCAGGTGCGCGGAACGAGCAGTACTTC
CSVAAGARNEQYF
>TRBJ2-1|TRBD1|NA|TRBV6-6
TGTGCCAGCAGTAACCGGGACAGGGCAATCAATGAGCAGTTCTTC
CASSNRDRAINEQFF
>TRBJ1-1|NA|NA|TRBV30
TGTGCCTGGACGCGGTCTTTTACTGAAGCTTTCTTT
CAWTRSFTEAFF
>TRBJ2-5|NA|many|TRBV28
TGTGCCAGCCGCATGGGCGGAACCGAGACCCAGTACTTC
CASRMGGTETQYF
>TRBJ2-1|TRBD2|once|TRBV9
TGTGCCAGCAGCGTAGAACTAGCGGGAGGGTACAATGAGCAGTTCTTC
CASSVELAGGYNEQFF
>TRBJ2-7|NA|NA|TRBV7-2
TGTGCCAGCAGCGTGGCCGGGACTCAAAGCTCCTACGAGCAGTACTTC
CASSVAGTQSSYEQYF
>TRBJ2-7|NA|NA|TRBV19
TGTGCCAGTAGTATAGGAAGGACCGAGCAGTACTTC
CASSIGRTEQYF
>TRBJ2-3|NA|NA|TRBV19
TGTGCCAGTAGTATAGGGCTGAGGTTCTGGGATACAGATACGCAGTATTTT
CASSIGLRFWDTDTQYF
>TRBJ2-3|NA|NA|TRBV19
TGTGCCAGCACCGGAGAGGGGAATACGCAGTATTTT
CASTGEGNTQYF
>TRBJ1-1|NA|NA|TRBV7-9
TGTGCCAGCAGCAGCGGGAGGCAGATGAACACTGAAGCTTTCTTT
CASSSGRQMNTEAFF
>TRBJ2-3|NA|NA|TRBV11-3
TGTGCCAGCAGCTTCCGACCTGGTGGCACAGATACGCAGTATTTT
CASSFRPGGTDTQYF
>TRBJ2-1|NA|NA|TRBV4-1
TGCGCCAGCAGCCAAGTGGGGGGAGTAAATGAGCAGTTCTTC
CASSQVGGVNEQFF
>TRBJ2-5|TRBD2|few|TRBV4-2
TGTGCCAGCAGCCAGCTACTAGCGGACCAAGAGACCCAGTACTTC
CASSQLLADQETQYF
>TRBJ1-6|NA|NA|TRBV7-8
TGTGCCAGCAGCTTCCCTGCATACCAGACAGTTAGCTCCTATAATTCACCCCTCCACTTT
CASSFPAYQTVSSYNSPLHF
>TRBJ2-1|NA|NA|TRBV2
TGTGCCAGCAGTGAAGCGCTTTCCACCCTCGGTGAGCAGTTCTTC
CASSEALSTLGEQFF
>TRBJ2-3|TRBD2|many|TRBV7-8
TGTGCCAGCAGCTTACTGTTAGCGGGAGTAGATACGCAGTATTTT
CASSLLLAGVDTQYF
>TRBJ2-7|NA|NA|TRBV4-1
TGCGCCAGCAGCTCAGCAGCCGGGGGTATAGTATCCTACGAGCAGTACTTC
CASSSAAGGIVSYEQYF
>TRBJ1-5|NA|few|TRBV2
TGTGCCAGCAGTGGTGGTTCAGGGAAGGGGCAGCCCCAGCATTTT
CASSGGSGKGQPQHF
>TRBJ2-3|TRBD2|NA|TRBV2
TGTGCCAGCAGCCCGGGACTAGCGGGTGGCCCAGATACGCAGTATTTT
CASSPGLAGGPDTQYF
>TRBJ2-5|TRBD1|NA|TRBV19
TGTGCCAGTAGTCTACAGGGGGCGGTGGAGACCCAGTACTTC
CASSLQGAVETQYF
>TRBJ2-2|NA|NA|TRBV30
TGTGCCTGGAGTCAGGGGGCAGCGGGAGGCGGCACCGGGGAGCTGTTTTTT
CAWSQGAAGGGTGELFF
>TRBJ2-7|NA|NA|TRBV5-1
TGCGCCAGCAGCTTGGGGGCAGGGGAAACTTACGAGCAGTACTTC
CASSLGAGETYEQYF
>TRBJ1-4|TRBD1|NA|TRBV5-5
TGTGCCAGCAGCTTGGACCCGACAGGGACTGCTCTAAGGGAAAAACTGTTTTTT
CASSLDPTGTALREKLFF
>TRBJ1-3|NA|few|TRBV18
TGTGCCAGCTCACCACTTTCTTCACCTTGGAACACCATATATTTT
CASSPLSSPWNTIYF
>TRBJ1-5|NA|NA|TRBV28
TGTGCCAGCAGGGAAACAGCAAATCAGCCCCAGCATTTT
CASRETANQPQHF
>TRBJ2-1|NA|NA|TRBV4-1
TGCGCCAGCAGCCAGTCCCTTAGACCGGTAAATGAGCAGTTCTTC
CASSQSLRPVNEQFF
>TRBJ2-1|TRBD2|NA|TRBV5-1
TGCGCCAGCAGCTTAGCGGGAGTAACTACAATGTACAATGAGCAGTTCTTC
CASSLAGVTTMYNEQFF
>TRBJ2-7|TRBD2|NA|TRBV5-4
TGTGCCAGCAGCTTGGGTGGACTAGCGGGAGGGACCTACGAGCAGTACTTC
CASSLGGLAGGTYEQYF